This TCR beta chain was sequenced in a study of T cells in Graves' hyperthyroidism and ophthalmopathy. On the study more broadly: Initial diagnosis, before any treatment, was when peripheral blood was collected. Study-wide points: By a 13 V-J model, ophthalmopathy was set apart from stable hyperthyroidism. Expanded thyroid clonotypes (above 0.001) were mostly also found in blood.

TCR beta CDR3 regions were amplified from RNA. When the TCR CDR3 underwent first-round RT-PCR, the HTBI primer set was used. TCRdb itself ran the multiplex PCR reads through MiXCR, one entry per CDR3 protein. The data contain about 600,000 distinct CDR3 sequences, more than 13% of them singletons. There are 14 residues in the CDR3. V lost 9 bases and J 7 bases, leaving 19 bases between the germline ends. This clonotype was detected many times. No antigen is known for it. The sequenced material came from blood. This sequence was found in a woman in her late teens or twenties with Graves' ophthalmopathy. The genes are TRBV12-3 or TRBV12-4 and TRBJ1-5; D is possibly TRBD1 (5 bases). CDR3 loop: CASNSPGLGQPQHF. In nucleotides, the CDR3 is TGTGCCAGTAACTCCCCGGGACTCGGGCAGCCCCAGCATTTT.